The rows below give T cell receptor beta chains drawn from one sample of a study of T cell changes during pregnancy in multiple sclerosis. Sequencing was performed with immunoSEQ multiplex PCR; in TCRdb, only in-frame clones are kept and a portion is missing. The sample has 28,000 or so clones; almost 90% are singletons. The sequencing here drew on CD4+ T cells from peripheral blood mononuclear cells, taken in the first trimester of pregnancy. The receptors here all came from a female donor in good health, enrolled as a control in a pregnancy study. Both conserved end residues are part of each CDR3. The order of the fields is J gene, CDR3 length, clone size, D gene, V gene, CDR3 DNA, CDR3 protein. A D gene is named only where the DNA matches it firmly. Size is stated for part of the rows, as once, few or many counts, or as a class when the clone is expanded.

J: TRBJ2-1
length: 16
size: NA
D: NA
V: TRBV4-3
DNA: TGCGCCAGCAGCCAAGCTTTGGCAGGGTTGGGCAATGAGCAGTTCTTC
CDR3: CASSQALAGLGNEQFF

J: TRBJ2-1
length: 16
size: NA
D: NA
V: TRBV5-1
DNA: TGCGCCAGCAGCTTGGCTGGGGGGGCACTGAACAATGAGCAGTTCTTC
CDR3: CASSLAGGALNNEQFF

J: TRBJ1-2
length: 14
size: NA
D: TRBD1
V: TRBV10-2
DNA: TGCGCCAGCAGTGTGGGACAGGGGATTGGTGGCTACACCTTC
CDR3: CASSVGQGIGGYTF

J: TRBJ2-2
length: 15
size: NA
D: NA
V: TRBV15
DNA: TGTGCCACCAGCAGAGAGGGAGGTTACACCGGGGAGCTGTTTTTT
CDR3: CATSREGGYTGELFF

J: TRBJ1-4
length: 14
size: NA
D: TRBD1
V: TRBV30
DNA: TGTGCCTGGTCTGACACAGGGGGAAGTGAAAAACTGTTTTTT
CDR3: CAWSDTGGSEKLFF

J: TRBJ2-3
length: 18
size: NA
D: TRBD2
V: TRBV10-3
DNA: TGTGCCATCAGTGTGGGAGCGGGGGGGCCCGGCGCCACAGATACGCAGTATTTT
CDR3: CAISVGAGGPGATDTQYF

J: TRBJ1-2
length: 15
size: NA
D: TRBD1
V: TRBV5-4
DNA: TGTGCCAGCAGCTTACAGGGGGGACAGAACTATGGCTACACCTTC
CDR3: CASSLQGGQNYGYTF

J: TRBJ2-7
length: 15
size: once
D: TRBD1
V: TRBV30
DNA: TGTGCCTCCCAACGAAGGACAGGGACTTCCTACGAGCAGTACTTC
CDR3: CASQRRTGTSYEQYF

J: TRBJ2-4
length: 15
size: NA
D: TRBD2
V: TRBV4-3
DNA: TGCGCCAGCAGCCAAGATTGGGCGGGGGGGAACATTCAGTACTTC
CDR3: CASSQDWAGGNIQYF

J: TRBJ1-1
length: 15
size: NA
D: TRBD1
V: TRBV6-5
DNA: TGTGCCAGCAGCCGCGACAGGGGCTTGAACACTGAAGCTTTCTTT
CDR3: CASSRDRGLNTEAFF

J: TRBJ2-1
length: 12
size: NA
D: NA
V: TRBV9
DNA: TGTGCCAGCAGCGACGACTGGGGCGAGCAGTTCTTC
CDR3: CASSDDWGEQFF

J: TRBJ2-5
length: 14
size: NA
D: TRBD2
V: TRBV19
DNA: TGTGCCAGTAACGCGGGGGGGCTCCAAGAGACCCAGTACTTC
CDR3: CASNAGGLQETQYF

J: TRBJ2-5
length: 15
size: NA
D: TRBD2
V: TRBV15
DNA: TGTGCCACCAGCAGACCGGGACTAGCGCAAGAGACCCAGTACTTC
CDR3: CATSRPGLAQETQYF

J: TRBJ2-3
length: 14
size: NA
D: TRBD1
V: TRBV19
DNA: TGTGCCAGTAAAGGGACAGGGGGCGCAGATACGCAGTATTTT
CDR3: CASKGTGGADTQYF

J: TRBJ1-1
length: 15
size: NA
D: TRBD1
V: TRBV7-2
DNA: TGTGCCAGCAGCCAAGCGGGACAGGGATGGGCTGAAGCTTTCTTT
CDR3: CASSQAGQGWAEAFF

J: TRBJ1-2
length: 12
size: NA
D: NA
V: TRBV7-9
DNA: TGTGCCAGCAGCCCCGGCGGGTCTTCTTACACCTTC
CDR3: CASSPGGSSYTF

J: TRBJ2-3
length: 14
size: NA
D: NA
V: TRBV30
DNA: TGTGCCTGGAGTAGGAGGGCTTGGGCAGATACGCAGTATTTT
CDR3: CAWSRRAWADTQYF

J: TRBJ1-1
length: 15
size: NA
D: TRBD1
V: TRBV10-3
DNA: TGTGCCATCAGAGAAGACAGGGTCATGAACACTGAAGCTTTCTTT
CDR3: CAIREDRVMNTEAFF

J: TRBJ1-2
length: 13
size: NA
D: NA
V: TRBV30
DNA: TGTGCCTGGAGTGTATTAGAAAACTATGGCTACACCTTC
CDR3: CAWSVLENYGYTF

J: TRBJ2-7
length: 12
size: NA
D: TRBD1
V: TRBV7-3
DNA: TGTGCCAGCAGCTCACAGGGGGGCGAGCAGTACTTC
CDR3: CASSSQGGEQYF

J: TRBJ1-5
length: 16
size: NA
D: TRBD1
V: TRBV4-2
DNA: TGTGCCAGCAGCCAAGAAGGGGGCCGCCCCCAACAGCCCCAGCATTTT
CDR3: CASSQEGGRPQQPQHF

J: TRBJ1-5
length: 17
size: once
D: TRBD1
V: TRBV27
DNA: TGTGCCAGCAGTTCCAATTTGGGACAGGGAATAGGTCAGCCCCAGCATTTT
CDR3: CASSSNLGQGIGQPQHF

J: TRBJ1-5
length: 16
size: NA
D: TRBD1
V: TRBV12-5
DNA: TGTGCTAGTGGTTTGGTAGGTGAAGGGGGCAGGCAGCCCCAGCATTTT
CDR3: CASGLVGEGGRQPQHF

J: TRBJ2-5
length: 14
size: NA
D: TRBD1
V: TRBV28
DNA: TGTGCCAGCAGTCCCCGTCGGGGACAGTTGACCCAGTACTTC
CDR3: CASSPRRGQLTQYF

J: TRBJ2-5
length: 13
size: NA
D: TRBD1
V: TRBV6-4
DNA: TGTGCCAGCAGTGAAGAAACAGGGGGCCCCCAGTACTTC
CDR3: CASSEETGGPQYF

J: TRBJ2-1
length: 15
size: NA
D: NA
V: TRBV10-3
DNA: TGTGCCATCAGTGAAGAGCGGCTAAGAAACAATGAGCAGTTCTTC
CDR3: CAISEERLRNNEQFF

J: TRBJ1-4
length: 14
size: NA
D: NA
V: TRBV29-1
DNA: TGCAGCGTTGGGAGCGGGACTGGGCGCGAAAAACTGTTTTTT
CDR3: CSVGSGTGREKLFF

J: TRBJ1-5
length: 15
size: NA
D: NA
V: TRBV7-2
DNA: TGTGCCAGCAGCCTTACCAGGGGTCCCAATCAGCCCCAGCATTTT
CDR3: CASSLTRGPNQPQHF

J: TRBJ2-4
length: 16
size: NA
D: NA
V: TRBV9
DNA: TGTGCCAGCAGCGTTTCGCCGATACTAGCCAAAAACATTCAGTACTTC
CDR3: CASSVSPILAKNIQYF

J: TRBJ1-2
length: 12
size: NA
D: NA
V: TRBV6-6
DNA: TGTGCCAGCAGCCTCCCTGGGGCAGCGTGGACCTTC
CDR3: CASSLPGAAWTF

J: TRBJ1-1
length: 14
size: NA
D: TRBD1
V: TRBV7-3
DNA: TGTGCCAGCAGCCCGGACAGGGGGCTCACTGAAGCTTTCTTT
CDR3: CASSPDRGLTEAFF

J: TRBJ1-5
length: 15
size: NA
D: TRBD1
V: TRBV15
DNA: TGTGCCACCAGCAGTAGATACAGGGGGAATCAGCCCCAGCATTTT
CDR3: CATSSRYRGNQPQHF

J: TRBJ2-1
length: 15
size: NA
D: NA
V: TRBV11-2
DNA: TGTGCCAGCAGCTTAGGGGACTCCACGTTCGGTGAGCAGTTCTTC
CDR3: CASSLGDSTFGEQFF

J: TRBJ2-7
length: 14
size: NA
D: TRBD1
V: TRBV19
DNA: TGTGCCAGCATGCTAAGACAGGGCGACTACGAGCAGTACTTC
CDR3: CASMLRQGDYEQYF

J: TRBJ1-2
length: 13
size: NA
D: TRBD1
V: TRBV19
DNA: TGTGCCGCGCTCCAGCGACAGGGAAATGGCTACACCTTC
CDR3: CAALQRQGNGYTF

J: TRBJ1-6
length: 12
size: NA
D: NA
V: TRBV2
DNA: TGTGCCAGCACCTGGACAGATTCACCCCTCCACTTT
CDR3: CASTWTDSPLHF

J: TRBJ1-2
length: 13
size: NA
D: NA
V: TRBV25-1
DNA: TGTGCCAGCAGTAATCCGGTACCGGGAGGCTACACCTTC
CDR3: CASSNPVPGGYTF

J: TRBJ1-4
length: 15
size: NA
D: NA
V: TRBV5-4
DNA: TGTGCCAGCAGCATTGGACCCTTAGGGGCTGAAAAACTGTTTTTT
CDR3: CASSIGPLGAEKLFF